These T cell receptor beta chains were read from a single sample in a study of CD8 T cells in ankylosing spondylitis. One entry per CDR3 protein, called by TCRdb with MiXCR from the 5' RACE reads. The repertoire consists of about 90,000 distinct CDR3 sequences, with around 26% occurring once and the leading ten covering less than 60%. The sequenced sample was blood, either unsorted or a sorted T cell fraction (not recorded which). The receptors here all came from a male donor with ankylosing spondylitis or in good health (not recorded which). Each CDR3 is given with its conserved first and last residue. D genes are given only for firm matches. For some rows the clone size is stated as once, few or many, or as a class when expanded; others skip it.

clone_size j_call d_call v_call cdr3_nt cdr3_aa
NA TRBJ1-2 TRBD1 TRBV7-9 TGTGCCCTACGACAGGGGGCGTTAGGTGGCTACACCTTC CALRQGALGGYTF
few TRBJ2-1 NA TRBV5-5 TGTGCCAGCAGCTTGGAAGTGGGACGGAATGAGCAGTTCTTC CASSLEVGRNEQFF
NA TRBJ2-3 TRBD2 TRBV27 TGTGCCAGTAGAAGTAGTTCGGGAGGGCCCACAGATACGCAGTATTTT CASRSSSGGPTDTQYF
NA TRBJ2-7 TRBD2 TRBV20-1 TGCAGTGCTAGTGCGGCGACTAGCGTCGGTGAGCAGTACTTC CSASAATSVGEQYF
NA TRBJ2-2 NA TRBV5-1 TGCGCCAGCAGCTTGTTACAGGCCTACACCGGGGAGCTGTTTTTT CASSLLQAYTGELFF
NA TRBJ1-6 NA TRBV12-3/TRBV12-4 TGTGCCAGCAGTTTAGCGGGGGATAATTCACCCCTCCACTTT CASSLAGDNSPLHF
once TRBJ2-2 NA TRBV6-2/TRBV6-3 TGTGCCAGCAGTTACACCGGGACAAGAGACACCGGGGAGCTGTTTTTT CASSYTGTRDTGELFF
NA TRBJ1-6 NA TRBV11-2 TGTGCCAGCAGCTTAATACGGGGATCTTCCAATTCACCCCTCCACTTT CASSLIRGSSNSPLHF
NA TRBJ1-5 NA TRBV7-9 TGTGCCAGCAGCAAAGGGGCGGGGGACAAACAGCCCCAGCATTTT CASSKGAGDKQPQHF
few TRBJ2-7 TRBD1 TRBV20-1 TGCAGTGCTCGGACAGGGGGTCGGTACGAGCAGTACTTC CSARTGGRYEQYF
few TRBJ2-3 NA TRBV29-1 TGCAGCGTTGAAGTCACGGATGTCACAGATACGCAGTATTTT CSVEVTDVTDTQYF
NA TRBJ2-7 TRBD1 TRBV19 TGTGCCAGTAGATCCGGTGGGGACAGTTACGAGCAGTACTTC CASRSGGDSYEQYF
NA TRBJ2-1 TRBD1 TRBV18 TGTGCCAGCTCTCTTGACAGGGGGCGCGTTTTTAATGAGCAGTTCTTC CASSLDRGRVFNEQFF
few TRBJ1-1 NA TRBV20-1 TGCAGTGCTACAGGGAGACGGGAAGCTTTCTTT CSATGRREAFF
few TRBJ2-1 NA TRBV5-1 TGCGCCAGCAGCTTGGTTTGGGAGAATGAGCAGTTCTTC CASSLVWENEQFF
NA TRBJ1-3 TRBD1 TRBV20-1 TGCAGTGCTAGAGAGGAGGGACAGTCCCGCTCTGGAAACACCATATATTTT CSAREEGQSRSGNTIYF
NA TRBJ1-3 NA TRBV3-1 TGTGCCAGCAGTCGGGACTATGCTGGAAACACCATATATTTT CASSRDYAGNTIYF
many TRBJ1-2 NA TRBV5-1 TGCGCCAGCAGCTTGGAGGGGAACTATGGCTACACCTTC CASSLEGNYGYTF
many TRBJ1-5 NA TRBV12-3/TRBV12-4 TGTGCCAGCATGGCGGTCCAGCCCCAGCATTTT CASMAVQPQHF
NA TRBJ2-7 TRBD1 TRBV5-1 TGCGCCAGCAGCTACCGGGGACAGGGGGCCAACGAGCAGTACTTC CASSYRGQGANEQYF
NA TRBJ1-1 NA TRBV5-1 TGCGCCAGCAGTCGGCGCCCGGGGGATAATGCTGAAGCTTTCTTT CASSRRPGDNAEAFF
many TRBJ2-4 NA TRBV7-3 TGTGCCAGCAGCTTCCGGGACCTTCGATTGCTGGACTTC CASSFRDLRLLDF
NA TRBJ2-2 NA TRBV15 TGTGCCACCAGCAACCCAGGGGGGGCGGTCGGGGAGCTGTTTTTT CATSNPGGAVGELFF
NA TRBJ2-7 NA TRBV5-1 TGCGCCAGCAGCTTGGATCTTCCCGGGGACGAGCAGTACTTC CASSLDLPGDEQYF
NA TRBJ2-7 NA TRBV7-9 TGTGCCAGCAGCCCAGGTGGGACGGCCGTATACGAGCAGTACTTC CASSPGGTAVYEQYF
few TRBJ1-3 NA TRBV18 TGTGCCAGCTCACCAGGGACGACTGGAAACACCATATATTTT CASSPGTTGNTIYF
once TRBJ2-3 NA TRBV19 TGTGCCAGTAGTATGCGTCTGACGGATACGCAGTATTTT CASSMRLTDTQYF
few TRBJ2-4 NA TRBV12-3/TRBV12-4 TGTGCCAGCCGAGGGGGTTGGGAAAACATTCAGTACTTC CASRGGWENIQYF
NA TRBJ1-1 TRBD1 TRBV6-1 TGTGCCAGCAGAGCGGGACAGGGGGCTTATCTTGGTGAAGCTTTCTTT CASRAGQGAYLGEAFF
many TRBJ2-5 NA TRBV15 TGTGCCACCAGCCCGCCCGGGCAGGCAATTAGACAAGAGACCCAGTACTTC CATSPPGQAIRQETQYF
few TRBJ2-1 NA TRBV5-1 TGCGCCAGCAGCTTGGGCGGGCAGGATAGTGAGCAGTTCTTC CASSLGGQDSEQFF
few TRBJ2-3 NA TRBV28 TGTGCCAGCAGTTTAAGACAGGGAGGCGCAGATACGCAGTATTTT CASSLRQGGADTQYF
NA TRBJ1-1 NA TRBV20-1 TGCAGTGCTCCCCCCTCCTTGGCGGGGACTGAAGCTTTCTTT CSAPPSLAGTEAFF
NA TRBJ2-3 NA TRBV7-3 TGTGCCAGCAAGGGATCAGGCACAGATACGCAGTATTTT CASKGSGTDTQYF
NA TRBJ1-1 TRBD1 TRBV5-1 TGCGCCAGCAGCTTCCAGACAGGGAATATGAACACTGAAGCTTTCTTT CASSFQTGNMNTEAFF
few TRBJ1-3 NA TRBV15 TGTGCCACCAGCAGAGACGCGAACTCTGGAAACACCATATATTTT CATSRDANSGNTIYF
NA TRBJ2-1 NA TRBV7-9 TGTGCCAGCAGCTTAGGGCTACACAACGAGCAGTTCTTC CASSLGLHNEQFF
NA TRBJ1-1 NA TRBV2 TGTGCCAGCAGTGATTTTCTTTACGCTGAAGCTTTCTTT CASSDFLYAEAFF
few TRBJ2-1 TRBD2 TRBV11-1 TGTGCCAGCAGCCCTATGCGGGGGGGAGTTGTAGAAGAGCAGTTCTTC CASSPMRGGVVEEQFF
few TRBJ1-6 TRBD1 TRBV7-3 TGTGCCAGCAGCCCGGACAGGGTAGTCTCACCCCTCCACTTT CASSPDRVVSPLHF
NA TRBJ1-5 NA TRBV7-3 TGTGCCAGCAGCTTAGTAGGATTCGGGGACCAGCATTTT CASSLVGFGDQHF
NA TRBJ2-5 TRBD1 TRBV2 TGTGCCAGCAGTGAGGACCGGGACAGGCAAGGAGAGACCCAGTACTTC CASSEDRDRQGETQYF
NA TRBJ1-5 NA TRBV5-1 TGCGCCAGCAGCTCGGGGACGGACCCTCGGTTGCCCCAGCATTTT CASSSGTDPRLPQHF
NA TRBJ2-5 NA TRBV5-1 TGCGCCAGCAGCTTACCACCGACAGGGAGGGAGACCCAGTACTTC CASSLPPTGRETQYF
many TRBJ2-7 NA TRBV5-1 TGCGCCAGCAGCTTGACAGGGACTACCTACGAGCAGTACTTC CASSLTGTTYEQYF
NA TRBJ2-4 TRBD2 TRBV20-1 TGCAGTGCGTCCACCTCCCTAGCGGGAGTCGCCGGGATAATTCAGTACTTC CSASTSLAGVAGIIQYF
few TRBJ2-1 TRBD1 TRBV19 TGTGCCAGTAGTGCCGCAGGGGGCTCCTACAATGAGCAGTTCTTC CASSAAGGSYNEQFF
few TRBJ2-7 NA TRBV12-3/TRBV12-4 TGTGCCAGCAGCCCCCATGACGGTTACGAGCAGTACTTC CASSPHDGYEQYF
once TRBJ1-5 NA TRBV14 TGTGCCAGCAGCCAAGACCCGGTACAGCCCCAGCATTTT CASSQDPVQPQHF
once TRBJ2-7 NA TRBV20-1 TGCAGTGGCAGGGTCGGGTCCTACGAGCAGTACTTC CSGRVGSYEQYF
few TRBJ1-2 NA TRBV5-1 TGCGCCAGCAGCCCCGGAGCGCAGGCGTTCTATGGCTACACCTTC CASSPGAQAFYGYTF
many TRBJ1-3 NA TRBV12-3/TRBV12-4 TGTGCCAGCAGCCGAAGACAGACGCTTAGCTCTGGAAACACCATATATTTT CASSRRQTLSSGNTIYF
NA TRBJ2-7 NA TRBV28 TGTGCCAGCAGTTCTAGGGACGGGACCCTCTCCTACGAGCAGTACTTC CASSSRDGTLSYEQYF
NA TRBJ1-2 NA TRBV12-3/TRBV12-4 TGTGCCAGCAGTCCCGGGACGGACTATGGCTACGCCTTC CASSPGTDYGYAF